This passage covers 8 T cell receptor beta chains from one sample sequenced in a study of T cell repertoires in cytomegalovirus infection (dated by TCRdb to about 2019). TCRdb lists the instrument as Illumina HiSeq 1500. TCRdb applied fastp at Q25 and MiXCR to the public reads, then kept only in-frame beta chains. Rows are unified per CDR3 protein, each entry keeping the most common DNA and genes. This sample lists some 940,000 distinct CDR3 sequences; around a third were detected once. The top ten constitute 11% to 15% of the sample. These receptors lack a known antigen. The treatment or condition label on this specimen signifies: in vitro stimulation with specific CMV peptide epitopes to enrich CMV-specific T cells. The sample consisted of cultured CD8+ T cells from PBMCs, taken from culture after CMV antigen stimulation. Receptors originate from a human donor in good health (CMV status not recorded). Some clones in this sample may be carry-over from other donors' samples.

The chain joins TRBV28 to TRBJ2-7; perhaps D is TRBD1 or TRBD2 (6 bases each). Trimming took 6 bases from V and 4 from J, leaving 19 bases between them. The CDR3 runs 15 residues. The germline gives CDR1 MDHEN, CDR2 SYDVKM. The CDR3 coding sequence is TGTGCCAGCAGCACTCTAGGGGGGCTTGTTTACGAGCAGTACGTC. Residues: CASSTLGGLVYEQYV.

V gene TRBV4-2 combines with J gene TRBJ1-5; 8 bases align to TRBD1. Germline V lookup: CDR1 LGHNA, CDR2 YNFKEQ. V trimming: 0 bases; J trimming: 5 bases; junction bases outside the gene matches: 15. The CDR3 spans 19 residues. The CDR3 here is CASSQDPPGQEGFDQPQHF. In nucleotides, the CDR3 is TGTGCCAGCAGCCAAGACCCTCCGGGACAGGAAGGGTTCGATCAGCCCCAGCATTTT.

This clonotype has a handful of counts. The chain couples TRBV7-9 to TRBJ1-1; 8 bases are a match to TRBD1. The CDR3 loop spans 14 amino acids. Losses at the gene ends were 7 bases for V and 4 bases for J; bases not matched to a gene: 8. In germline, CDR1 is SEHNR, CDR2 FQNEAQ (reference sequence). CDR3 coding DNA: TGTGCCAGCAACGGACAGGGTACGACCACTGAAGCTTTCTTT. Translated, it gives CASNGQGTTTEAFF.

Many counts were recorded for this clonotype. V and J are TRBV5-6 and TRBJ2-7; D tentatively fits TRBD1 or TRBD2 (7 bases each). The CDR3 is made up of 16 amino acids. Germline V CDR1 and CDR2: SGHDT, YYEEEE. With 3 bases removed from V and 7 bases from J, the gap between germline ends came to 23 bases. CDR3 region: CASSYRGDSLLEEQYF. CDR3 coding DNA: TGTGCCAGCAGCTATCGGGGGGACAGCCTCCTCGAAGAGCAGTACTTC.

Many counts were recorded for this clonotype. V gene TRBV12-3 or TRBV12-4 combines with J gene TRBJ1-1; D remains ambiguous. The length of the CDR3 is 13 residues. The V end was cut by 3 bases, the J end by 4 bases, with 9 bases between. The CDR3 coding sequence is TGTGCCAGCAGTTTGGGAGGGTTCACTGAAGCTTTCTTT. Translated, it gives CASSLGGFTEAFF.

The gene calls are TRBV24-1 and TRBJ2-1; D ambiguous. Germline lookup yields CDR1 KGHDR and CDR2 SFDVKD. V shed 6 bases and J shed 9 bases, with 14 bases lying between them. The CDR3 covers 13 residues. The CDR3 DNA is TGTGCCACCAGTCTTTCAAGTTTAGGTGAGCAGTTCTTC. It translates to CATSLSSLGEQFF.

In DNA form, the CDR3 reads TGTGCCAGCAGCTTAGACGTCCGACAGAACGAAGCTTTCTTT. It yields the protein CASSLDVRQNEAFF. The chain joins TRBV7-6 to TRBJ1-1; perhaps TRBD1 as D (5 bases). The germline gives CDR1 SGHVS, CDR2 FNYEAQ. The CDR3 totals 14 residues. Trimming left V 1 base short and J 8 bases short, with 14 bases between. Variable domain in full (rest from reference TRBV7-6 and TRBJ1-1): GAGVSQSPRYKVTKRGQDVALRCDPISGHVSLYWYRQALGQGPEFLTYFNYEAQQDKSGLPNDRFSAERPEGSISTLTIQRTEQRDSAMYRCASSLDVRQNEAFFGQGTRLTVV.

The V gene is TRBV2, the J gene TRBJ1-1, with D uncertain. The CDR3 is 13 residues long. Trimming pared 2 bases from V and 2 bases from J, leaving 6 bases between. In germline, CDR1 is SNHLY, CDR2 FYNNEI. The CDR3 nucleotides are TGTGCCAGCAGTGAATGGAGAAACACTGAAGCTTTCTTT. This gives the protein CASSEWRNTEAFF.